A single sample gave rise to the 28 T cell receptor beta chains below, sequenced in a study of T cells in women clearing cervical HPV infection. Data came from immunoSEQ multiplex PCR; TCRdb stores just in-frame clones and leaves some out. This sample's clone table lists tens of thousands of clones. Input material: blood buffy coat. The receptor set was obtained from a woman between 18 and 70 years old with a cervical HPV16 infection that either progressed to CIN3+ or cleared (not recorded which).

Points on this clone: The read falls 3 residues short of the CDR3 end, and the missing part is taken from the germline J gene. The rearrangement uses TRBV2 and TRBJ2-2, with 8 positions matching TRBD1. The V and J ends lost 6 bases and 5 bases, in that order; junction bases with no gene match: 5. This CDR3 is 14 amino acids long. Germline values: CDR1 SNHLY, CDR2 FYNNEI. CDR3 residues: CASSAGGGTGELFF. CDR3 DNA (partial): TGTGCCAGCAGCGCAGGGGGCGGGACCGGGGAG. Variable domain in full (rest from reference TRBV2 and TRBJ2-2): EPEVTQTPSHQVTQMGQEVILRCVPISNHLYFYWYRQILGQKVEFLVSFYNNEISEKSEIFDDQFSVERPDGSNFTLKIRSTKLEDSAMYFCASSAGGGTGELFFGEGSRLTVL.

About this clone itself: Read data end 3 residues before the CDR3 end; the end is taken from the germline J gene. The chain has TRBV7-2 and TRBJ2-2, with D uncertain. V lost 1 base and J 0 bases, leaving 3 bases between the germline ends. Per germline, CDR1 SGHTA and CDR2 FQGNSA. The CDR3 is 14 residues long. The CDR3 spells CASSLEPNTGELFF. The DNA read from the CDR3 is TGTGCCAGCAGCTTAGAGCCGAACACCGGGGAG.

As concerns this clone: The DNA ends 3 residues before the CDR3 does, and the rest of the CDR3 is filled in from the germline J gene. The chain uses TRBV18 and TRBJ1-1; perhaps TRBD1 as D (6 bases). The CDR3 covers 13 residues. Germline CDR1 and CDR2: KGHSH and LQKENI. CDR3: CASSPEGHYEAFF. Incomplete CDR3 DNA: TGTGCCAGCTCACCGGAGGGACACTACGAG.

A remark on this clone: The read terminates 3 residues ahead of where the CDR3 ends, so the germline J gene completes it. This chain connects TRBV5-1 to TRBJ2-3, with TRBD2 matching over 11 bases. Per germline, CDR1 SGHRS and CDR2 YFSETQ. V dropped 2 bases and J dropped 0; count of bases not matched to a gene: 8. The CDR3 is 18 residues long. The CDR3 is CASSLHVGLAASTDTQYF. The sequenced part of the CDR3 DNA is TGCGCCAGCAGCTTACACGTGGGACTAGCGGCTAGCACAGATACG.

CDR3: CASSFGWGLTEAFF. Partial CDR3 DNA: TGTGCCAGCAGCTTCGGGTGGGGGCTAACTGAA. The gene calls are TRBV5-6 and TRBJ1-1; D is perhaps TRBD1 (6 bases). The CDR3 end is not reached by the read, which stops 3 residues before it; the germline J gene fills it in. V was trimmed by 2 bases and J by 5 bases, leaving 13 bases between them. Germline CDR1 is SGHDT and CDR2 is YYEEEE. The CDR3 extends over 14 amino acids.

Incomplete CDR3 DNA: TGCAGTGCCCCTTTCCAGACTACGAGGGATACC. This encodes CSAPFQTTRDT. The full CDR3 sequence reads CSAPFQTTRDTYTF. V and J are TRBV20-1 and TRBJ1-2; D gene unclear. The CDR3 end lies 3 residues beyond the end of the read and is filled in from the germline J gene. CDR1 and CDR2 (germline): DFQATT, SNEGSKA (reference sequence). There are 14 residues in the CDR3.

Concerning this clone itself: The read terminates 3 residues before the CDR3 end, so the remaining end is supplied by the germline J gene. V is TRBV2 and J is TRBJ2-5; D perhaps matches TRBD2 (6 bases). The germline V gene encodes CDR1 SNHLY and CDR2 FYNNEI. The V gene lost 7 bases and the J gene lost 5 bases, with 17 bases spanning the gap. CDR3 length: 14 residues. The CDR3 loop is CASTLSGGDETQYF. The covered CDR3 bases are TGTGCCAGCACCCTATCCGGGGGAGACGAGACC.

The CDR3 bases that were read are TGTGCCAGCAGCTTGAGCGGGGGGAACTACGAG. Translated: CASSLSGGNYE. The CDR3 in full is CASSLSGGNYEQYF. The chain couples TRBV5-4 to TRBJ2-7; 9 nucleotides match TRBD2. Read data end 3 residues before the CDR3 end; the end is taken from the germline J gene. The junction had 2 bases not matched to a gene; V was cut back by 1 base and J by 3 bases. Looked up from germline, CDR1 is SGHNT and CDR2 is YYREEE (reference sequence). The CDR3 has 14 residues.

A word on this clone: From the germline J gene comes the end of the CDR3, since the read stops 3 residues before it. This chain uses TRBV7-2 with TRBJ2-5, with 8 nucleotides matching TRBD2. V gave up 2 bases and J gave up 4 bases; unmatched junction bases: 3. CDR3 length: 14 amino acids. CDR1 and CDR2 (germline): SGHTA, FQGNSA. CDR3 bases read: TGTGCCAGCAGCTTAAACGGGGGGGCAGAGACC. Its protein product is CASSLNGGAET. The full CDR3 sequence reads CASSLNGGAETQYF.

Details on this clone: The CDR3 end falls 3 residues outside the read, so it is completed with the germline J gene. This chain connects TRBV2 to TRBJ1-2, with D possibly being TRBD1 (6 bases). The CDR3 covers 15 residues. The germline V gene encodes CDR1 SNHLY and CDR2 FYNNEI. The chain's CDR3 is CASSESRGGGNDYTF. Incomplete CDR3 DNA: TGTGCCAGCAGTGAATCTCGGGGGGGCGGGAATGAC.

In regard to this clone: One end of the junction varies from germline; a read error may be responsible. The read falls 3 residues short of the CDR3 end, and the missing part is taken from the germline J gene. V usage is TRBV4-2 and J usage is TRBJ2-6; D not certain. This CDR3 has 16 amino acids. Germline values: CDR1 LGHNA, CDR2 YNFKEQ. CDR3 sequence: CASSQDSSSGANVLTF. The sequenced part of the CDR3 DNA is TGCGCCAGCAGCCAAGATAGCAGCTCTGGGGCCAACGTC.

Concerning this clone: The read ends 3 residues before the CDR3 terminus; that terminus is restored from the germline J gene. The chain is built from TRBV6-2 or TRBV6-3 and TRBJ2-6; 9 positions agree with TRBD1. The CDR3 contains 17 residues. J lost 0 bases, V lost 6 bases, and 6 bases had no gene match. Germline V gene data show CDR1 as MNHEY and CDR2 as SVGEGT. The DNA read from the CDR3 is TGTGCCAGCAGCCCCGGACAGGGGAGCTCTGGGGCCAACGTC. Translating gives CASSPGQGSSGANV. The whole CDR3 reads CASSPGQGSSGANVLTF.

Concerning this clone itself: Read sequence stops 3 residues before the CDR3 end, and the germline J gene provides the missing end. V gene TRBV11-2 combines with J gene TRBJ1-2; tentative D call: TRBD1 (5 bases). V lost 5 bases and J lost 6, with 19 bases in between. The CDR3 totals 15 residues. The germline V gene has CDR1 SGHAT and CDR2 FQNNGV. CDR3 DNA (partial): TGTGCCAGCAGCACCCTCGCTGGTGGGGCTGATGGC. As protein: CASSTLAGGADG. The entire CDR3 is CASSTLAGGADGYTF.

Worth noting for this clone: Coverage ceases 3 residues before the CDR3 finishes, and the germline J gene fills in the end. This chain joins TRBV30 and TRBJ2-5; 8 nucleotides match TRBD1. Germline CDR1 is GTSNPN and CDR2 is SVGIG (reference sequence). Trimming cost V 4 bases and J 4 bases; bases outside gene matches: 5. The CDR3 has 13 residues. The covered CDR3 bases are TGTGCCTGGACAGGGGGCGCGGGAGAGACC. This codes for CAWTGGAGET. The full CDR3 sequence reads CAWTGGAGETQYF.

Concerning this clone itself: The sequence runs out 3 residues before the end of the CDR3; the remainder is reconstructed from the germline J gene. J is TRBJ2-7 and V is TRBV28; D unresolved. CDR3 length: 14 residues. Per germline, CDR1 MDHEN and CDR2 SYDVKM. The V gene lost 3 bases and the J gene lost 4 bases, with 13 bases spanning the gap. The CDR3 protein is CASSFEGPRYEQYF. CDR3 DNA (partial): TGTGCCAGCAGTTTCGAAGGTCCCCGTTACGAG.

The CDR3 loop is CASSLEPSYYEQYF. The sequenced part of the CDR3 DNA is TGCGCCAGCAGCTTGGAGCCATCATACTACGAG. The rearrangement joins TRBV5-1 to TRBJ2-7, with unresolved D. The read terminates 3 residues before the CDR3 end, so the remaining end is supplied by the germline J gene. Trimming shortened V by 0 bases and J by 3 bases, and 10 bases separated the two germline ends. Looked up from germline, CDR1 is SGHRS and CDR2 is YFSETQ. The length of the CDR3 is 14 residues.

Regarding this clone: The read finishes 3 residues shy of the CDR3 end, and the germline J gene is used to complete it. This sample includes further DNA sequences coding for the same CDR3. The chain links TRBV7-9 to TRBJ1-2, with TRBD1 identical over 9 bases. The CDR3 covers 13 residues. Germline CDR1 and CDR2: SEHNR and FQNEAQ (reference sequence). CDR3 sequence reads: CASSPGTGPPYTF. The CDR3 bases that were read are TGTGCCAGCAGCCCCGGGACAGGGCCTCCC. Based on the CDR3 plus reference TRBV7-9 and TRBJ1-2, the full variable domain is DTGVSQNPRHKITKRGQNVTFRCDPISEHNRLYWYRQTLGQGPEFLTYFQNEAQLEKSRLLSDRFSAERPKGSFSTLEIQRTEQGDSAMYLCASSPGTGPPYTFGSGTRLTVV.

Concerning this clone: The read terminates 3 residues before the CDR3 end, so the remaining end is supplied by the germline J gene. The chain employs TRBV18 and TRBJ2-3, with unresolved D. From germline, CDR1 is KGHSH and CDR2 LQKENI. The CDR3 contains 13 residues. The CDR3: CASSPPTRETQYF. The CDR3 DNA, read in part, is TGTGCCAGCTCACCACCTACTCGCGAGACG.

Points on this clone: The CDR3 is cut off 3 residues early in the read; its end comes from the germline J gene. This chain joins TRBV10-3 and TRBJ1-6; 10 nucleotides match TRBD1. Germline values: CDR1 ENHRY, CDR2 SYGVKD. The ends lost 2 bases at V and 8 bases at J; junction bases unmatched: 3. This CDR3 is 15 amino acids long. The part of the CDR3 DNA that was read is TGTGCCATCAGTGAGAGGGACAGGGGAGATTCACCC. Translating gives CAISERDRGDSP. The whole CDR3 protein reads CAISERDRGDSPLHF.

Remarks on this clone: The read ends 3 residues early relative to the CDR3; the germline J gene fills the gap. V is TRBV29-1 and J is TRBJ2-7; maybe TRBD1 (6 bases). V shed 4 bases and J shed 2 bases, with 15 bases lying between them. This CDR3 is built from 14 residues. Germline V lookup: CDR1 SQVTM, CDR2 ANQGSEA. The DNA read from the CDR3 is TGCAGCGTTGTTCCCATGGACAGAGCCTACGAG. The encoded protein is CSVVPMDRAYE. The full CDR3 sequence reads CSVVPMDRAYEQYF.

A remark on this clone: From the germline J gene comes the end of the CDR3, since the read stops 3 residues before it. The chain employs TRBV7-2 and TRBJ1-2, with D possibly being TRBD1 (6 bases). V lost 1 base and J 6 bases, leaving 12 bases between the germline ends. This CDR3 contains 14 residues. The germline V gene encodes CDR1 SGHTA and CDR2 FQGNSA. CDR3 region: CASSLGPQGNGYTF. Partial CDR3 DNA: TGTGCCAGCAGCTTAGGTCCACAGGGCAATGGC.

CDR3 amino acids: CASKSGGSSYDYTF. The sequenced part of the CDR3 DNA is TGTGCCAGCAAAAGCGGGGGGAGCTCCTACGAC. V usage is TRBV7-2 and J usage is TRBJ1-2; D perhaps matches TRBD1 (5 bases). The CDR3 is cut off 3 residues early in the read; its end comes from the germline J gene. Germline CDR1 is SGHTA and CDR2 is FQGNSA. The length of the CDR3 is 14 residues.

The DNA read from the CDR3 is TGTGCCAGCAGCACAGGGCATACTGAA. Its translation is CASSTGHTE. The entire CDR3 sequence reads CASSTGHTEAFF. V gene TRBV7-6 combines with J gene TRBJ1-1, with D possibly being TRBD1 (6 bases). The CDR3 extends 3 residues past the end of the read, so its final part is completed from the germline J gene. CDR1 is SGHVS and CDR2 is FNYEAQ in the germline V gene. This CDR3 is 12 amino acids long. The germline V and J ends were trimmed by 5 bases and 5 bases, with 9 bases remaining between them.

As regards this clone: The read halts 3 residues ahead of the CDR3 end, with the missing end drawn from the germline J gene. This rearrangement joins TRBV11-3 to TRBJ2-2; D assignment may be TRBD1 or TRBD2 (6 bases each). Per germline, CDR1 SGHNT and CDR2 YENEEA. This CDR3 comprises 14 residues. The V end was cut by 3 bases, the J end by 6 bases, with 11 bases between. CDR3 residues: CASSFSGEAGELFF. Incomplete CDR3 DNA: TGTGCCAGCAGCTTTTCAGGGGAGGCCGGGGAG. Full variable domain (outside the CDR3, taken from reference TRBV11-3 and TRBJ2-2): EAGVVQSPRYKIIEKKQPVAFWCNPISGHNTLYWYLQNLGQGPELLIRYENEEAVDDSQLPKDRFSAERLKGVDSTLKIQPAELGDSAVYLCASSFSGEAGELFFGEGSRLTVL.

For this clone: Read data end 3 residues before the CDR3 end; the end is taken from the germline J gene. Other nucleotide sequences from this sample produce the same CDR3. The V call is TRBV18, the J call TRBJ2-4; 10 positions agree with TRBD2. The germline V gene encodes CDR1 KGHSH and CDR2 LQKENI. This CDR3 has 17 residues. Unmatched junction bases numbered 11, after V lost 6 bases and J lost 3 bases. The CDR3 DNA, read in part, is TGTGCCAGCTCCCCCCTTCCGCCTAGCGGGGGCAAAAACATT. Translating it yields CASSPLPPSGGKNI. In full, the CDR3 reads CASSPLPPSGGKNIQYF.

As for this clone: The CDR3 is cut off 3 residues early in the read; its end comes from the germline J gene. The rearrangement joins TRBV10-2 to TRBJ1-2; a weak D match, TRBD1 (6 bases). The CDR3 sequence is 16 residues long. V lost 1 base and J 4 bases, leaving 16 bases between the germline ends. Germline CDR1 is WSHSY and CDR2 is SAAADI. The CDR3 loop reads CASSELVGQSFYGYTF. CDR3 DNA (partial): TGCGCCAGCAGTGAGTTAGTAGGACAGAGCTTCTATGGC.

Worth noting for this clone: Coverage ceases 3 residues before the CDR3 finishes, and the germline J gene fills in the end. The chain uses TRBV19 and TRBJ2-1; TRBD1 aligns across 9 bases. After removal of 5 bases from V and 7 bases from J, the junction contained 3 bases not matched to a gene. The CDR3 sequence is 13 residues long. Per the germline V gene, CDR1 is LNHDA and CDR2 is SQIVND (reference sequence). Here the CDR3 reads CASSYRGRNEQFF. The CDR3 DNA, read in part, is TGTGCCAGTAGTTACAGGGGGCGGAATGAG.

About this clone: The read ends 3 residues before the CDR3 terminus; that terminus is restored from the germline J gene. This sequence joins TRBV7-3 and TRBJ1-6, with a possible D match to TRBD1 (6 bases). The CDR3 contains 14 residues. CDR1 is SGHTA, CDR2 FQGTGA, per germline. V shed 3 bases and J shed 8 bases, with 11 bases lying between them. The sequenced part of the CDR3 DNA is TGTGCCAGCAGCTTCGGGGGGGGCGATTCACCC. Translated, it gives CASSFGGGDSP. The full CDR3 reads CASSFGGGDSPLHF.